The source of this TCR beta chain is a study of CD8 T cells in ankylosing spondylitis. General study results and limits: What appeared characteristic of ankylosing spondylitis blood was a TCR beta motif of under 10 highly homologous variants.

One entry per CDR3 protein, called by TCRdb with MiXCR from the 5' RACE reads. The repertoire holds about 480,000 distinct CDR3 sequences, with 17% as singletons. This CDR3 has 14 residues. J was trimmed by 4 bases and V by 0 bases; bases with no gene match: 2. Germline CDR1 reads SGHAT; CDR2 reads FQNNGV. There are a few counts of this clonotype. Its antigen is unidentified. The chain combines TRBV11-2 with TRBJ2-5; TRBD1 aligns across 7 bases. The sample comprised blood, either unsorted or a sorted T cell fraction (not recorded which). The receptor was isolated from a male donor with ankylosing spondylitis. The CDR3 reads CASSLDWTGETQYF. The CDR3 DNA follows: TGTGCCAGCAGCTTAGATTGGACAGGAGAGACCCAGTACTTC.